Listed here is a single T cell receptor beta chain. Its antigen is not identified. The data stem from a study of T-cell memory formation after mild COVID-19. The germline V gene has CDR1 SGDLS and CDR2 YYNGEE. This CDR3 comprises 15 residues. V lost 4 bases and J 6 bases, leaving 16 bases between the germline ends. TCRdb re-called the 5' RACE reads through MiXCR, storing one row per CDR3 protein. The data show approximately 250,000 distinct CDR3 sequences, approximately 15% seen once. Study-level points and caveats: CD4/CD8 balance characterized clones contracting day 15 to 85, and CD4+ skew characterized later expanders.

The source material was PBMCs or a T cell subset sorted from them (not recorded which). The chain links TRBV9 to TRBJ2-2; D possibly corresponds to TRBD1 (5 bases). The origin of this receptor is a man between 18 and 29 years old who had mild COVID-19 (a few samples of this study predate the infection). Cell type and time point are not known. CDR3 DNA sequence: TGTGCCAGCAGCTCCCGAGGTGGGGCAGCCGGGGAGCTGTTTTTT. Translation gives CASSSRGGAAGELFF. Together with reference TRBV9 and TRBJ2-2, the CDR3 gives the full variable domain: DSGVTQTPKHLITATGQRVTLRCSPRSGDLSVYWYQQSLDQGLQFLIQYYNGEERAKGNILERFSAQQFPDLHSELNLSSLELGDSALYFCASSSRGGAAGELFFGEGSRLTVL.